The 15 T cell receptor beta chains given below trace back to one sample, sequenced in a study of T-cell reconstitution after alpha-beta-depleted transplantation in children. As it was prepared, the TCRbeta library received unique molecular identifiers. MiXCR was run by TCRdb on the PCR reads, yielding one entry per CDR3 protein. The data hold about 230,000 distinct CDR3 sequences, with roughly a tenth observed a single time. This material consisted of PBMCs from the stem cell graft donor, taken from the stem cell graft. The receptors stem from a human donor who donated a stem cell graft to a child with SCID.

This clonotype has a count of ten or more. The chain is built from TRBV29-1 and TRBJ1-1, with D possibly matching TRBD1 (6 bases). The germline gives CDR1 SQVTM, CDR2 ANQGSEA. Trimming took off 6 bases at V and 7 bases at J, with 15 bases between the two ends. The CDR3 has 12 residues. CDR3 nucleotides: TGCAGCGTAAGGGGGGGCCGGAGTGAAGCTTTCTTT. Its protein is CSVRGGRSEAFF.

This clonotype was seen at least ten times. The J gene is TRBJ1-2, the V gene TRBV6-5; 10 nucleotides line up with TRBD1. The length of the CDR3 is 15 residues. The germline CDR1 and CDR2 sequences are MNHEY and SVGAGI. V was pared by 0 bases and J by 6 bases, with 4 bases of the junction left unmatched. CDR3 residues: CASSYSGGTGDGYTF. The CDR3 nucleotides are TGTGCCAGCAGTTACTCCGGCGGGACAGGGGATGGCTACACCTTC.

This clonotype was observed many times. The genes are TRBV5-1 and TRBJ1-6; weak D call: TRBD1 (5 bases). The CDR3 runs 15 residues. Germline assignment: CDR1 SGHRS and CDR2 YFSETQ. The V end was cut by 0 bases, the J end by 2 bases, with 6 bases between. As DNA, the CDR3 is TGCGCCAGCAGCTTGGAGACAGCCTATAATTCACCCCTCCACTTT. It encodes CASSLETAYNSPLHF.

This clonotype was counted at least ten times. The V call is TRBV12-3 or TRBV12-4, the J call TRBJ1-6; the D is unclear. This CDR3 region has 13 residues. V was pared by 5 bases and J by 10 bases, with 12 bases between. CDR3 sequence reads: CASSPSGQSPLHF. CDR3 in DNA: TGTGCCAGCAGTCCCAGTGGGCAGTCACCCCTCCACTTT.

There are many counts of this clonotype. V and J are TRBV15 and TRBJ1-2, with D tentatively TRBD1 (5 bases). This CDR3 is 15 amino acids long. V was cut by 0 bases and J by 2 bases, with 10 bases left in between. Per germline, CDR1 LNHNV and CDR2 YYDKDF (reference sequence). The CDR3: CATSRDPRQNYGYTF. The CDR3 DNA reads TGTGCCACCAGCAGAGATCCCAGACAGAACTATGGCTACACCTTC. The whole variable domain, filled in from reference TRBV15 and TRBJ1-2, reads DAMVIQNPRYQVTQFGKPVTLSCSQTLNHNVMYWYQQKSSQAPKLLFHYYDKDFNNEADTPDNFQSRRPNTSFCFLDIRSPGLGDTAMYLCATSRDPRQNYGYTFGSGTRLTVV.

This clonotype showed up many times. The CDR3 DNA reads as TGCAGCGTTACACGGGGACGGATGAACACTGAAGCTTTCTTT. Encoded protein: CSVTRGRMNTEAFF. The chain couples TRBV29-1 to TRBJ1-1; D may be TRBD1 (5 bases). The CDR3 consists of 14 residues. V lost 5 bases and J 0 bases, leaving 13 bases between the germline ends. The germline V gene has CDR1 SQVTM and CDR2 ANQGSEA. The variable domain in full, completed from reference TRBV29-1 and TRBJ1-1, reads SAVISQKPSRDICQRGTSLTIQCQVDSQVTMMFWYRQQPGQSLTLIATANQGSEATYESGFVIDKFPISRPNLTFSTLTVSNMSPEDSSIYLCSVTRGRMNTEAFFGQGTRLTVV.

This clonotype was observed at least ten times. The rearrangement links TRBV20-1 to TRBJ1-3, with D possibly being TRBD1 (5 bases). The CDR3 has 15 residues. Between the trimmed V and J ends, which lost 1 base and 0 bases, there was a span of 10 bases. Germline CDR1 is DFQATT and CDR2 is SNEGSKA (reference sequence). DNA of the CDR3: TGCAGTGCTAGAGGCCCGCAGGGCTCTGGAAACACCATATATTTT. Its protein product is CSARGPQGSGNTIYF.

This clonotype was observed at least ten times. The rearrangement joins TRBV6-1 to TRBJ1-6; D is uncertain. CDR3 length: 13 amino acids. Germline-derived CDR1 and CDR2 are MNHNS and SASEGT. V lost 1 base to trimming and J lost 11 bases, with 9 bases between them. The CDR3 DNA follows: TGTGCCAGCAGTGAAGGTACGAACCCACCCCTCCACTTT. This encodes CASSEGTNPPLHF.

For this clonotype: An end of the junction differs from the germline gene, which may be a read error. The CDR3 loop is CASSLDSTSEQFF. Here the CDR3 DNA reads TGTGCCAGCAGTTTGGACTCTACTTCTGAGCAGTTCTTC. V is TRBV5-4 and J is TRBJ2-1, with D perhaps matching TRBD2 (5 bases). CDR1 SGHNT and CDR2 YYREEE come from the germline V gene (reference sequence). The CDR3 extends over 13 amino acids.

This clonotype was seen more than once but under ten times. The chain couples TRBV6-5 to TRBJ1-1; 8 positions match TRBD1. The germline gives CDR1 MNHEY, CDR2 SVGAGI. There are 16 residues in the CDR3. J lost 5 bases, V lost 2 bases, and 10 bases had no gene match. The CDR3 region is CASSYDPGGAGTEAFF. The DNA for the CDR3 is TGTGCCAGCAGTTACGATCCAGGGGGCGCGGGGACTGAAGCTTTCTTT.

This clonotype occurred many times. V and J are TRBV7-2 and TRBJ2-5, with TRBD1 as a possible D gene (6 bases). The germline V and J ends were trimmed by 1 base and 5 bases, with 14 bases remaining between them. Germline V gene data show CDR1 as SGHTA and CDR2 as FQGNSA. There are 15 residues in the CDR3. CDR3 bases: TGTGCCAGCAGCTTAGTAGGGGGACCTTATGAGACCCAGTACTTC. It is translated as CASSLVGGPYETQYF.

This clonotype has only a few counts. The chain employs TRBV5-6 and TRBJ2-5; TRBD1 might be the D (5 bases). The ends were cut back, 3 bases at V and 4 bases at J, with 16 bases in the middle. The CDR3 totals 15 residues. Looked up from germline, CDR1 is SGHDT and CDR2 is YYEEEE. This CDR3 reads CASSSGDVGRETQYF. DNA of the CDR3: TGTGCCAGCAGCTCGGGTGATGTGGGGCGAGAGACCCAGTACTTC.

This clonotype was counted many times. J is TRBJ2-3 and V is TRBV20-1; D might be TRBD2 (6 bases). CDR1 is DFQATT and CDR2 is SNEGSKA in the germline V gene (reference sequence). The CDR3 totals 14 residues. V lost 6 bases and J lost 0, with 13 bases in between. The DNA of the CDR3 is TGCAGTGCCCGTAGCGGCGCTAGCACAGATACGCAGTATTTT. Protein sequence: CSARSGASTDTQYF.

This clonotype was recorded at least ten times. The chain employs TRBV7-8 and TRBJ2-2; 9 bases agree with TRBD2. Germline values: CDR1 SGHVS, CDR2 FQNEAQ. Trimming cost V 4 bases and J 5 bases; bases outside gene matches: 8. This CDR3 is built from 16 residues. The CDR3 bases are TGTGCCAGCAGCTCTCTTGCGGGGGGGCAAACCGGGGAGCTGTTTTTT. Amino acid sequence: CASSSLAGGQTGELFF.

This clonotype came up many times. The chain is built from TRBV4-2 and TRBJ1-2; no firm D call. V gave up 4 bases and J gave up 6 bases, with 15 bases separating them. The CDR3 extends over 14 amino acids. Germline CDR1 and CDR2: LGHNA and YNFKEQ. Written as DNA, the CDR3 is TGTGCCAGCAGCCCTAGAACCGGGCGAGATGGCTACACCTTC. It codes for CASSPRTGRDGYTF.